The 19 T cell receptor beta chains below come from one sample, sequenced in a study of blood T cell repertoires in COVID-19. Some clones are missing from TCRdb's copy, which holds only in-frame ones; the method was immunoSEQ multiplex PCR. Of about 61,000 clones in the sample, around 77% were seen once. Sequenced: peripheral blood. These receptors all come from a man of 80 years or more with active or convalescent COVID-19.

CDR3 sequence: CAWSVRGGLWTEAFF. The DNA of the CDR3 is TGTGCCTGGAGTGTACGGGGGGGCTTGTGGACTGAAGCTTTCTTT. V gene TRBV30 combines with J gene TRBJ1-1; tentatively, D is TRBD1 (6 bases). This CDR3 has 15 amino acids. V was cut by 0 bases and J by 5 bases, with 16 bases left in between. Germline CDR1 is GTSNPN and CDR2 is SVGIG (reference sequence).

The rearrangement joins TRBV6-5 to TRBJ2-2; tentatively, D is TRBD2 (5 bases). The CDR3 consists of 15 residues. Deletions cut 5 bases from V and 5 bases from J, with 15 bases between. Germline-derived CDR1 and CDR2 are MNHEY and SVGAGI. The CDR3 sequence: CASSPPPRDTGELFF. The CDR3 region has the DNA TGTGCCAGCAGTCCTCCTCCGAGGGATACCGGGGAGCTGTTTTTT.

This sequence joins TRBV12-3 or TRBV12-4 and TRBJ2-7; D may be TRBD2 (6 bases). This CDR3 comprises 12 residues. Trimming left V 3 bases short and J 3 bases short, with 6 bases between. The CDR3 is CASSLRDYEQYF. DNA for the CDR3: TGTGCCAGCAGTTTGCGGGACTACGAGCAGTACTTC.

This clone was seen more than once but under ten times. The junction departs from the called germline gene at one end, perhaps through a read error. The chain links TRBV10-3 to TRBJ2-7; perhaps TRBD2 as D (7 bases). CDR1 is ENHRY and CDR2 is SYGVKD in the germline V gene. The CDR3 totals 11 residues. The CDR3 coding sequence is TGTGCCACGTCGGGAGGAGAGGGGGGCAACTTC. The encoded protein is CATSGGEGGNF.

The CDR3: CASSDQSLRQPQHF. DNA of the CDR3: TGTGCCAGCAGTGACCAATCGCTGCGTCAGCCCCAGCATTTT. The rearrangement uses TRBV6-1 and TRBJ1-5; D not certain. CDR3 size: 14 residues. CDR1 is MNHNS, CDR2 SASEGT, per germline. Trimming shortened V by 3 bases and J by 6 bases, and 12 bases separated the two germline ends.

V usage is TRBV6-6 and J usage is TRBJ2-5; D remains unclear. The germline gives CDR1 MNHNY, CDR2 SVGAGI (reference sequence). CDR3 length equals 14 residues. V lost 0 bases, J lost 4 bases, and 9 bases lay in between. The CDR3: CASSYSTGLETQYF. The CDR3 region has the DNA TGTGCCAGCAGTTACTCGACTGGATTAGAGACCCAGTACTTC.

The chain has TRBV20-1 and TRBJ2-1; 8 positions agree with TRBD2. Trimming at V came to 5 bases and at J to 11 bases, leaving 5 bases not matched to a gene. The CDR3 consists of 11 residues. Germline V gene sequence: CDR1 DFQATT, CDR2 SNEGSKA (reference sequence). CDR3 amino acids: CSAHSGEKQFF. DNA for the CDR3: TGCAGTGCTCATAGCGGGGAGAAGCAGTTCTTC.

This clone was observed a single time. The CDR3 sequence is CASSLTIRHGRTDTQYF. The CDR3, as DNA: TGTGCCAGCAGCTTAACAATTCGACACGGTAGAACAGATACGCAGTATTTT. The J gene is TRBJ2-3, the V gene TRBV7-2; no clear D. Trimming pared 2 bases from V and 3 bases from J, leaving 18 bases between. In germline, CDR1 is SGHTA, CDR2 FQGNSA. The CDR3 has 17 amino acids.

The chain has TRBV25-1 and TRBJ2-3; 7 bases fit TRBD2. In germline, CDR1 is MGHDK, CDR2 SYGVNS. J lost 5 bases, V lost 4 bases, and 12 bases had no gene match. The CDR3 is 16 amino acids. CDR3 nucleotides: TGTGCCAGCAGTGGCGGCCGGAGGGTAGCGGGAGATACGCAGTATTTT. Residues: CASSGGRRVAGDTQYF.

The chain is built from TRBV9 and TRBJ2-3; weak D call: TRBD2 (5 bases). The CDR3 sequence is 16 residues long. Germline CDR1 and CDR2: SGDLS and YYNGEE. V lost 3 bases to trimming and J lost 1 base, with 15 bases between them. The CDR3 loop reads CASSGGIATGTDTQYF. CDR3 bases: TGTGCCAGCAGCGGGGGAATAGCGACGGGCACAGATACGCAGTATTTT.

V gene TRBV24-1 combines with J gene TRBJ2-7; no clear D. Germline loops: CDR1 KGHDR, CDR2 SFDVKD. This CDR3 comprises 15 residues. Trimming took off 7 bases at V and 2 bases at J, with 17 bases between the two ends. The CDR3 sequence is CATSTTNTRAYEQYF. CDR3 nucleotide sequence: TGTGCCACCAGCACTACCAACACCCGAGCCTACGAGCAGTACTTC.

This clone was detected a few times. CDR3 protein: CASSLAEDSGRYF. CDR3 sequence (DNA): TGTGCCAGCAGCTTAGCAGAGGACTCCGGTCGGTACTTC. J is TRBJ2-5 and V is TRBV7-8, with D perhaps matching TRBD2 (5 bases). This CDR3 region has 13 residues. Germline assignment: CDR1 SGHVS and CDR2 FQNEAQ. Trimming pared 0 bases from V and 13 bases from J, leaving 15 bases between.

The rearrangement links TRBV3-1 (or the pseudogene TRBV3-2) to TRBJ1-1, with 12 bases aligning to TRBD1. The V and J ends lost 4 bases and 5 bases, in that order; junction bases with no gene match: 5. The CDR3 runs 15 residues. CDR1 and CDR2 from the germline V gene are LGHDT and YNNKEL (reference sequence). The CDR3 nucleotides are TGTGCCAGCAGCCCCCGGGACAGGGGGCAGACTGAAGCTTTCTTT. Protein: CASSPRDRGQTEAFF.

The chain is built from TRBV6-6 and TRBJ2-6, with TRBD1 matching over 8 bases. The CDR3 loop spans 16 amino acids. Germline-derived CDR1 and CDR2 are MNHNY and SVGAGI (reference sequence). The junction had 4 bases not matched to a gene; V was cut back by 2 bases and J by 4 bases. CDR3 in DNA: TGTGCCAGCAGTTACCCGACAGGGGCCGGGGCCAACGTCCTGACTTTC. Protein product: CASSYPTGAGANVLTF.

The chain carries TRBV20-1 and TRBJ2-3, with unresolved D. Trimming took off 8 bases at V and 6 bases at J, with 12 bases between the two ends. The CDR3 contains 11 residues. Per germline, CDR1 DFQATT and CDR2 SNEGSKA (reference sequence). CDR3 sequence: CSTLWADTQYF. DNA for the CDR3: TGCAGTACATTATGGGCGGATACGCAGTATTTT.

The chain combines TRBV9 with TRBJ2-2; TRBD2 might be the D (6 bases). Germline V gene sequence: CDR1 SGDLS, CDR2 YYNGEE. CDR3 length: 16 residues. V was clipped by 0 bases and J by 4 bases, with 13 bases between them. The CDR3 DNA reads TGTGCCAGCAGCGTAGATTATGGGGGGTTCACCGGGGAGCTGTTTTTT. It specifies CASSVDYGGFTGELFF.

The count of this clone is one. This chain links TRBV11-3 with TRBJ1-1, with 7 positions matching TRBD1. The CDR3 loop spans 13 amino acids. The germline gives CDR1 SGHNT, CDR2 YENEEA. V dropped 8 bases and J dropped 3; count of bases not matched to a gene: 6. CDR3 sequence: CASQLGQHTEAFF. As DNA, the CDR3 is TGTGCCAGCCAGTTGGGACAGCACACTGAAGCTTTCTTT.

This chain connects TRBV5-4 to TRBJ2-2; no reliable D call. This CDR3 is built from 15 residues. Germline-derived CDR1 and CDR2 are SGHNT and YYREEE (reference sequence). V dropped 3 bases and J dropped 3 bases, with 12 bases sitting between them. CDR3 region: CASSSDGFYTGELFF. DNA for the CDR3: TGTGCCAGCAGCTCTGACGGGTTTTACACCGGGGAGCTGTTTTTT.

The chain recombines TRBV7-2 with TRBJ1-4; TRBD1 is a possible D gene (5 bases). From germline, CDR1 is SGHTA and CDR2 FQGNSA. The CDR3 loop spans 15 amino acids. V was cut by 5 bases and J by 4 bases, with 14 bases left in between. CDR3 loop: CASSPRQGLNEKLFF. DNA of the CDR3: TGTGCCAGCAGCCCGCGCCAGGGACTTAATGAAAAACTGTTTTTT.